This TCR beta chain originates from a study of technical replicates of blood from a few donors. CDR1 MGHRA and CDR2 YSYEKL come from the germline V gene. With 1 base clipped from V and 2 bases from J, the junction kept 10 bases outside the gene matches. CDR3 size: 18 residues. Here immunoSEQ multiplex PCR was the method, and the copy in TCRdb shows in-frame clones only, minus some. The sample carries about 80,000 clones, roughly 94% recorded once. The sequenced sample was T cells isolated from PBMCs. V and J are TRBV4-1 and TRBJ2-3; 9 bases line up with TRBD2. The sequence was collected from a human donor in good health. CDR3 in DNA: TGCGCCAGCAGCCAAGCATGGCGGGAGGGCCCGTACACAGATACGCAGTATTTT. It specifies CASSQAWREGPYTDTQYF.